This TCR beta chain comes out of a study of control samples from healthy donors and cancer patients (dated by TCRdb to the early 2020s). This clone was recorded once. Its antigen has not been determined. No clone much larger than this one lies a single base away; base qualities are absent. The protocol used for the library was the immunoSEQ multiplex PCR assay. In its TCRdb copy, this immuneACCESS table keeps in-frame sequences only and misses some clones. Where compared with another copy, unresolved V genes explain less than half of these, and the others have no known cause. In this sample the table shows approximately 140,000 clones, roughly 93% of which occur a single time. The biggest ten clones account for about 5.8% of the sample. Deletion took 1 base off V and 1 base off J, with a span of 10 bases between the germline ends. Reading from cysteine to phenylalanine, the CDR3 counts 15 amino acids. Only the CDR3 part of the read is kept: 45 bases, read in frame from the first base. The germline V gene (reference sequence) provides CDR1 SGHNT and CDR2 YYREEE.

The clonotype was recovered from a young man in good health. Recombination joined TRBV5-4 with TRBJ2-3; the D gene is perhaps TRBD2, from 5 matching bases. Sequences were obtained from blood. CDR3 region: CASSLRALGTDTQYF. The nucleotide sequence reads as follows: TGTGCCAGCAGCTTGAGGGCACTAGGCACAGATACGCAGTATTTT.